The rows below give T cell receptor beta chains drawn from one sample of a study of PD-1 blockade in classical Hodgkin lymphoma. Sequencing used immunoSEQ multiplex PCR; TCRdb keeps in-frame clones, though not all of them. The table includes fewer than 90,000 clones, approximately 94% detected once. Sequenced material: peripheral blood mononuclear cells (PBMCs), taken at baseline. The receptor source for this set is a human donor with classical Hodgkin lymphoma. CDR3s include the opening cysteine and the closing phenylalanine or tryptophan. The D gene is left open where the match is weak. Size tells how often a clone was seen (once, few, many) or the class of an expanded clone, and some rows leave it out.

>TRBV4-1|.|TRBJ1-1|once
CASSQEKGAVEAFF
TGCGCCAGCAGCCAAGAGAAAGGGGCGGTGGAAGCTTTCTTT
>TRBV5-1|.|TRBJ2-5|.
CASSLAESRQETQYF
TGCGCCAGCAGCTTAGCGGAGAGTCGGCAAGAGACCCAGTACTTC
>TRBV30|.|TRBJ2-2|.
CACLRGAGGELFF
TGTGCCTGTCTAAGGGGGGCGGGCGGGGAGCTGTTTTTT
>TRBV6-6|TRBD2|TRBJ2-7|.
CASTIAGGPWEQYF
TGTGCCAGCACTATAGCGGGGGGGCCCTGGGAGCAGTACTTC
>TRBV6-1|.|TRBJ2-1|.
CASSEFNGASDEQFF
TGTGCCAGCAGTGAATTCAATGGGGCTAGCGATGAGCAGTTCTTC
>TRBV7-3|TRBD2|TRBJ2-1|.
CASSLNPGTSLNEQFF
TGTGCCAGCAGCTTAAACCCCGGGACTAGTCTCAATGAGCAGTTCTTC
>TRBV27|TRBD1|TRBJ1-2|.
CASSLGTGRGYTF
TGTGCCAGCAGTTTAGGGACAGGGAGGGGCTACACCTTC
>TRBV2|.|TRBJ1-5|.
CASSGWGGNNQPQHF
TGTGCCAGCAGCGGATGGGGGGGAAACAATCAGCCCCAGCATTTT
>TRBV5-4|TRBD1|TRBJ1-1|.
CASSLGGQGNTEAFF
TGTGCCAGCAGCTTGGGGGGACAGGGGAACACTGAAGCTTTCTTT
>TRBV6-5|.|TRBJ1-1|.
CASSYVGMNTEAFF
TGTGCCAGCAGTTATGTGGGGATGAACACTGAAGCTTTCTTT
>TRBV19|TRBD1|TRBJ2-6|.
CASSMKGQSLSGANVLTF
TGTGCCAGTAGTATGAAGGGACAGTCCTTATCTGGGGCCAACGTCCTGACTTTC
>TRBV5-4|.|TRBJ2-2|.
CASSLWITGELFF
TGTGCCAGCAGCCTCTGGATAACCGGGGAGCTGTTTTTT
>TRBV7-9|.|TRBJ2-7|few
CASSLAVGRYF
TGTGCCAGCAGCTTAGCGGTGGGTCGGTACTTC
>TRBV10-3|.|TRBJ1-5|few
CAISLQGSNQPQHF
TGTGCCATCAGCCTACAGGGCTCCAATCAGCCCCAGCATTTT
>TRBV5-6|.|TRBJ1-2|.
CASSLGQTVNYGYTF
TGTGCCAGCAGCTTGGGACAGACAGTTAACTATGGCTACACCTTC
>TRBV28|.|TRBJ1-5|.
CASSSGGSNQPQHF
TGTGCCAGCAGTTCGGGGGGAAGCAATCAGCCCCAGCATTTT
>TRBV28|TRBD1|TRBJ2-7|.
CATLGEQGVKQYF
TGTGCCACACTCGGGGAGCAGGGGGTAAAGCAGTACTTC
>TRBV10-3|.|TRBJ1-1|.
CASRGAEAFF
TGTGCCAGCAGGGGCGCTGAAGCTTTCTTT
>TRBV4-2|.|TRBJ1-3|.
CASSEGWISGNTIYF
TGTGCCAGCAGTGAAGGATGGATCTCTGGAAACACCATATATTTT
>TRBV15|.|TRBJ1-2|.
CATSRELLPGTYGYTF
TGTGCCACCAGCAGAGAACTTTTGCCAGGGACCTATGGCTACACCTTC
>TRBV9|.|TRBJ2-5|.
CASSVGDNQETQYF
TGTGCCAGCAGCGTAGGCGACAATCAAGAGACCCAGTACTTC
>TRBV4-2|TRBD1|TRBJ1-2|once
CASSQGLDRVKGYTF
TGTGCCAGCAGCCAAGGGCTAGACAGGGTAAAGGGCTACACCTTC
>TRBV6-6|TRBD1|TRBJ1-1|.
CASRTGTGIAEAFF
TGTGCCAGTCGGACCGGGACAGGGATTGCTGAAGCTTTCTTT
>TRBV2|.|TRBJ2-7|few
CASMVGGDEQYF
TGTGCCAGCATGGTCGGTGGGGACGAGCAGTACTTC
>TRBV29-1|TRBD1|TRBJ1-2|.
CSVDRGQEGYTF
TGCAGCGTTGACAGGGGGCAGGAAGGCTACACCTTC
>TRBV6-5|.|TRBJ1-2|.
CASSYGGTNYGYTF
TGTGCCAGCAGTTACGGAGGGACTAACTATGGCTACACCTTC
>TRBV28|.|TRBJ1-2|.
CASSSPIYPYGYTF
TGTGCCAGCAGTTCGCCCATTTACCCCTATGGCTACACCTTC
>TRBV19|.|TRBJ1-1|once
CASSIDLGGTEAFF
TGTGCCAGTAGTATAGATCTTGGGGGTACTGAAGCTTTCTTT
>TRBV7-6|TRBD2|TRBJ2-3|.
CASSPGAGGGTDTQYF
TGTGCCAGCAGCCCAGGGGCGGGAGGGGGCACAGATACGCAGTATTTT
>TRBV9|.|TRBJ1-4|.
CASSLGNPTNEKLFF
TGTGCCAGCAGCTTGGGGAACCCAACTAATGAAAAACTGTTTTTT
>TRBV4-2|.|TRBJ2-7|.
CASSQEGTYEQYF
TGTGCCAGCAGCCAAGAGGGGACCTACGAGCAGTACTTC
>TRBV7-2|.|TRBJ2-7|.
CASSLANSYEQYF
TGTGCCAGCAGCTTAGCGAATTCCTACGAGCAGTACTTC
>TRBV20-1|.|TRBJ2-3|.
CSANPQGTQYF
TGCAGTGCTAACCCTCAGGGTACGCAGTATTTT
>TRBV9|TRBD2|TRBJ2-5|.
CASSVGLAGEGETQYF
TGTGCCAGCAGCGTAGGGCTAGCGGGAGAGGGAGAGACCCAGTACTTC
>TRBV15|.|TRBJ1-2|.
CATSRTPEWVEDYGYTF
TGTGCCACCAGCAGGACCCCCGAGTGGGTGGAGGACTATGGCTACACCTTC
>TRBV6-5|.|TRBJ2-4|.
CASSYSGADIQYF
TGTGCCAGCAGTTACTCGGGGGCGGACATTCAGTACTTC
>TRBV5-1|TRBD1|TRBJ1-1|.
CASSLEGQGVRNTEAFF
TGCGCCAGCAGCTTGGAGGGACAGGGAGTTCGAAACACTGAAGCTTTCTTT
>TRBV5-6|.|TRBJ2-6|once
CASSLPASSGANVLTF
TGTGCCAGCAGCTTGCCGGCGAGCTCTGGGGCCAACGTCCTGACTTTC
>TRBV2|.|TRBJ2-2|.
CASSGLQKNTGELFF
TGTGCCAGCAGTGGGTTGCAGAAGAACACCGGGGAGCTGTTTTTT
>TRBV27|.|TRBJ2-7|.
CASSLQASYEQYF
TGTGCCAGCAGTTTACAAGCGAGCTACGAGCAGTACTTC
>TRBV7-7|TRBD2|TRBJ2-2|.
CASSSPGGLDTGELFF
TGTGCCAGCAGCTCCCCGGGAGGGCTTGACACCGGGGAGCTGTTTTTT
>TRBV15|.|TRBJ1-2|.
CATSGLYGYGYTF
TGTGCCACCAGCGGCCTTTATGGGTATGGCTACACCTTC
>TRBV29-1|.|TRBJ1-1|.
CSVSIGRGAWDTEAFF
TGCAGCGTCTCCATAGGGCGGGGGGCGTGGGATACTGAAGCTTTCTTT
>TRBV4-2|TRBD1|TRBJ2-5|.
CASSQEPRDSGKETQYF
TGTGCCAGCAGCCAAGAACCACGGGACAGTGGGAAAGAGACCCAGTACTTC
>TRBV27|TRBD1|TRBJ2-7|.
CASSPWTGDYEQYF
TGTGCCAGCAGTCCGTGGACAGGGGACTACGAGCAGTACTTC
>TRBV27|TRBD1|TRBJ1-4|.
CASSARDRGRSNEKLFF
TGTGCCAGCAGTGCGCGGGACAGGGGTCGGTCTAATGAAAAACTGTTTTTT
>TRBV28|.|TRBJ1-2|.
CASSLGGGGRGYTF
TGTGCCAGCAGTTTAGGAGGGGGTGGCCGCGGCTACACCTTC
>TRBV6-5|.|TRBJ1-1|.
CASSPRPGVNTEAFF
TGTGCCAGCAGCCCGCGCCCGGGCGTGAACACTGAAGCTTTCTTT
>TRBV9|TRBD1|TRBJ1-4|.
CASSSGTGDEKLFF
TGTGCCAGCAGTTCCGGGACAGGGGATGAAAAACTGTTTTTT
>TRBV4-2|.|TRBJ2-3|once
CASSQGVGAGTLADTQYF
TGTGCCAGCAGCCAGGGAGTCGGGGCAGGTACCCTGGCCGATACGCAGTATTTT
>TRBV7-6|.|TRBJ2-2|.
CASSFGGELFF
TGTGCCAGCAGCTTTGGCGGGGAGCTGTTTTTT
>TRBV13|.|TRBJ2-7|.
CASTEGPSGGLYEQYF
TGTGCCAGCACCGAGGGACCAAGCGGCGGTCTCTACGAGCAGTACTTC
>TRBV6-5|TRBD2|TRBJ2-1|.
CASSPGLARYNEQFF
TGTGCCAGCAGCCCCGGACTAGCGCGGTACAATGAGCAGTTCTTC